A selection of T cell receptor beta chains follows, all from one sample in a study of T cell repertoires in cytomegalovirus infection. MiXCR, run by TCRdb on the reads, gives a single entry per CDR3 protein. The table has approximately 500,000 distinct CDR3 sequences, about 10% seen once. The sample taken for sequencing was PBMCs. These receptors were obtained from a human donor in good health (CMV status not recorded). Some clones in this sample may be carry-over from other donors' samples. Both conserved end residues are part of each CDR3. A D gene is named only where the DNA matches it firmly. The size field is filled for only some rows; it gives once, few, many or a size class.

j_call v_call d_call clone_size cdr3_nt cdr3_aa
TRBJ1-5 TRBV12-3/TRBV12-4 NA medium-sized TGTGCCAGCATGCGGGGTGGCAATCAGCCCCAGCATTTT CASMRGGNQPQHF
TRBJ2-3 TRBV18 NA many TGTGCCAGCTCCCGGATTGGTGGACGCGGGAGCACAGATACGCAGTATTTT CASSRIGGRGSTDTQYF
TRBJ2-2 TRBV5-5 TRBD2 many TGTGCCAGCAGCTTAACATGGGACTATCGGTACGGCGGGGAGCTGTTTTTT CASSLTWDYRYGGELFF
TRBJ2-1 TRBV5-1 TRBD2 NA TGCGCCAGCAGCTCCTTCCGGGCTAGCGGGAGATCCTACAATGAGCAGTTCTTC CASSSFRASGRSYNEQFF
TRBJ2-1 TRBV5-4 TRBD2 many TGTGCCAGCAGCTTGGCTGGGACTAGCGTTTGGGGTGAGCAGTTCTTC CASSLAGTSVWGEQFF
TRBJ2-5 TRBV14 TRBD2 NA TGTGCCAGCAGCCAATCTAGCGGGATAGAGACCCAGTACTTC CASSQSSGIETQYF
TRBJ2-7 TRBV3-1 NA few TGTGCCAGCAGCCAAGTAGTGGGGCGCTTGGACGAGCAGTACTTC CASSQVVGRLDEQYF
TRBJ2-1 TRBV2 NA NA TGTGCCAGCAGCGATGGAGGGGTGCATGAGCAGTTCTTC CASSDGGVHEQFF
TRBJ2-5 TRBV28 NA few TGTGCCAGCAGCACACTAAGGGGGACCCAGTACTTC CASSTLRGTQYF
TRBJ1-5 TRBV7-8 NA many TGTGCCAGCAGCTTCCCGGGGGGGCCCCAGCATTTT CASSFPGGPQHF
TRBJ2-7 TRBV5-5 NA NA TGTGCCAGCAGCGGTCCCGAGGTGATCGAGCAGTACTTC CASSGPEVIEQYF
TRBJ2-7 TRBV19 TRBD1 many TGTGCCAGTAGTGTTGCGGGACAGGGGGCAAATGCCTACGAGCAGTACTTC CASSVAGQGANAYEQYF
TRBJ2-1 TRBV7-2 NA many TGTGCCAGCAGCTTAGTAGGGACCCAACGTGGGGATGAGCAGTTCTTC CASSLVGTQRGDEQFF
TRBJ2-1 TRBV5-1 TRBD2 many TGCGCCAGCAGTGAACTAGCGGTCTACAATGAGCAGTTCTTC CASSELAVYNEQFF
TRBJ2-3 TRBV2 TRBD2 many TGTGCCGGGGGAGGTAGGACTAGCGCAGATACGCAGTATTTT CAGGGRTSADTQYF
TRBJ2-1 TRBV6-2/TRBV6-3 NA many TGTGCCAGCAGACCAGCGGTCCACAATGAGCAGTTCTTC CASRPAVHNEQFF
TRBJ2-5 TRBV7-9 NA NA TGTGCCAGCAGCCGCCGACAAAATCAAGAGACCCAGTACTTC CASSRRQNQETQYF
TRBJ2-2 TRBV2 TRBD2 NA TGTGCCACCGGGGGTAGCGGGATGAACACCGGGGAGCTGTTTTTT CATGGSGMNTGELFF
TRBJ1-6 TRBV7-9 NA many TGTGCCAGCAGCCCCCCCGGGACTGATAATTCACCCCTCCACTTT CASSPPGTDNSPLHF
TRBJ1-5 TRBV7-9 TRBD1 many TGTGCCAGCACCGGGACAGGGGATCAGCCCCAGCATTTT CASTGTGDQPQHF
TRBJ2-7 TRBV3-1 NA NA TGTGCCAGCAGCCTTGGGACAATTACCTACGAGCAGTACTTC CASSLGTITYEQYF
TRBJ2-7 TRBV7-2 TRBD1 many TGTGCCAGCAGCTCTCAAGCAGGGGGCGGCTACGAGCAGTACTTC CASSSQAGGGYEQYF
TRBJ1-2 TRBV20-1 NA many TGCAGTGCTAGAGGCCCAGACAGGCACTATGGCTACACCTTC CSARGPDRHYGYTF
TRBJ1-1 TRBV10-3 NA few TGTGCCATTCAAGGGTCTCAGAACACTGAAGCTTTCTTT CAIQGSQNTEAFF
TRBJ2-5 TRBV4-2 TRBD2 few TGTGCCAGCACCTTGACTAGCGGTGAGGGGGAGACCCAGTACTTC CASTLTSGEGETQYF
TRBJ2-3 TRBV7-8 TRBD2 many TGTGCCAGCAGCCGCACTTCGGCGGGAGTGGTTACAGATACGCAGTATTTT CASSRTSAGVVTDTQYF
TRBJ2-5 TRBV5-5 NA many TGTGCCAGCAGCTTCGAGGGGGTTGAGACCCAGTACTTC CASSFEGVETQYF
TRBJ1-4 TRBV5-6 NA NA TGTGCCAGCAGCTTGGGGGCTGGGTCGGGAAAACTGTTTTTT CASSLGAGSGKLFF
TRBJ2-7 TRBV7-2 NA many TGTGCCAGCAGCTCTCCGGGACCCGGCGCCGAGCAGTACTTC CASSSPGPGAEQYF
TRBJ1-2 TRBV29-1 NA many TGCAGCGTTGGAGAGGGGGGATATGGCTACACCTTC CSVGEGGYGYTF
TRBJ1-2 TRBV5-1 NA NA TGCGCCAGCAGCTCGGCCCCAGGGATGAAGAGTGGCTACACCTTC CASSSAPGMKSGYTF
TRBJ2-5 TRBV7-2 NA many TGTGCCAGCAGCCAAGGAGAGACCCAGTACTTC CASSQGETQYF
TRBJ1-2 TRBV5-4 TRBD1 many TGTGCCAGCAAGGTGACAGGGTCGAACTATGGCTACACCTTC CASKVTGSNYGYTF
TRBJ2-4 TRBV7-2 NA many TGTGCCAGCAGCCCAGCCCTCCTTCTAGCCAAAAACATTCAGTACTTC CASSPALLLAKNIQYF
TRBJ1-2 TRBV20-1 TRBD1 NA TGCAGTGCTACCCCGGGACAGGGGGACCCTAACTATGGCTACACCTTC CSATPGQGDPNYGYTF
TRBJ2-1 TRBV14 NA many TGTGCCAGCAGCCAAGACAAGGGGAGTGAGCAGTTCTTC CASSQDKGSEQFF
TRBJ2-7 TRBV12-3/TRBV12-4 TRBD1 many TGTGCCAGCAGACAGGGGGATACCTACGAGCAGTACTTC CASRQGDTYEQYF
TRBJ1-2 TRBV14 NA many TGTGCCAGCAGCCGGCAGCCTCTAGTCGGCTACACCTTC CASSRQPLVGYTF
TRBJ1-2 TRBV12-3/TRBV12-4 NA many TGTGCCAGCAGTACCTCACAGGGTTTTGGCTACACCTTC CASSTSQGFGYTF
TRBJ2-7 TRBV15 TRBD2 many TGTGCCACCAGCAGAGTCCCCTGGGAGGGCTCCTACGAGCAGTACTTC CATSRVPWEGSYEQYF
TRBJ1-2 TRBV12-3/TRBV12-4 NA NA TGTGCCAGCACCGAAAATCCCCCAGGGTTTAGCTATGGCTACACCTTC CASTENPPGFSYGYTF
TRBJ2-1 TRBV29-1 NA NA TGCAGCGTTGTGGGTGGGGGGATCGGCAATGAGCAGTTCTTC CSVVGGGIGNEQFF
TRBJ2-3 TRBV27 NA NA TGTGCCAGCAGGTCAATGGCCCGGGCAACAGATACGCAGTATTTT CASRSMARATDTQYF
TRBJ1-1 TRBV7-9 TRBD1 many TGTGCCAGCAGCTTGGGGGACAGGGGGGTGAACACTGAAGCTTTCTTT CASSLGDRGVNTEAFF
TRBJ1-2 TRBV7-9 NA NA TGTGCCAGCAGTGTATCCGGAACGAGCTATGGCTACACCTTC CASSVSGTSYGYTF
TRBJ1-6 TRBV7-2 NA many TGTGCCAGCAGCCTCAATATGAATAATTCACCCCTCCACTTT CASSLNMNNSPLHF
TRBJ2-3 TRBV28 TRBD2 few TGTGCCAGCAGTTTAGGCGAAGGGACTAGCGGGAGTGGGGATACGCAGTATTTT CASSLGEGTSGSGDTQYF
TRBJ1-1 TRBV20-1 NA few TGCAGTGCTTCCGGACAAATCATGAACACTGAAGCTTTCTTT CSASGQIMNTEAFF
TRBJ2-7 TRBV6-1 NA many TGTGCCAGCAAGGGAGTGGAGAGCTCCTACGAGCAGTACTTC CASKGVESSYEQYF
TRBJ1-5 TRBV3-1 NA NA TGTGCCAGCAGCCCGGGCCGAGGACCTTATCAGCCCCAGCATTTT CASSPGRGPYQPQHF
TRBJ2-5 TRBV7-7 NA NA TGTGCCAGCAGCTTCGGGGTCGAGCAAGAGACCCAGTACTTC CASSFGVEQETQYF
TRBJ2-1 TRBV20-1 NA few TGCAGTGCTGTAGGCGTGGGTGAGCAGTTCTTC CSAVGVGEQFF
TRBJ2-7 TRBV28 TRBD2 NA TGTGCCAGCAGTGAACCTCTAGCGGGAGTATACGAGCAGTACTTC CASSEPLAGVYEQYF
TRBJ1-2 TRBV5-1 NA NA TGCGCCAGCAGCCCCGAATTTAACTATGGCTACACCTTC CASSPEFNYGYTF
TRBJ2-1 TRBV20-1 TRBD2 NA TGCAGTGCTTTCGACAGGATGAGGAGCGGGAGTAACAATGAGCAGTTCTTC CSAFDRMRSGSNNEQFF
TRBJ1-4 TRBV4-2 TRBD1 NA TGTGCCAGCAGCCAGGAAACCCGGGACAGGGTTTCAACTAATGAAAAACTGTTTTTT CASSQETRDRVSTNEKLFF
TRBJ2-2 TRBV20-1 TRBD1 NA TGCAGTGCTAGACCGCCGGGACAGGGTGGAACCGGGGAGCTGTTTTTT CSARPPGQGGTGELFF